Here is one TCR beta chain with its context. TCRdb's copy holds only in-frame clones and misses some; the assay was immunoSEQ multiplex PCR. The table has about 31,000 clones, 94% seen once; the top ten hold under 7%. The data are from a study of control samples from healthy donors and cancer patients. Trimming took 6 bases from V and 3 from J, leaving 15 bases between them. Germline CDR1 MNHEY, CDR2 SVGAGI. This CDR3 has 14 residues. The receptor's source is a man between 60 and 70 years old in good health. This chain uses TRBV6-5 with TRBJ2-7; D is perhaps TRBD1 (6 bases). The sample consisted of blood. The CDR3 spells CASSSRTAYYEQYF. The CDR3 bases are TGTGCCAGCAGCAGTCGGACAGCTTACTACGAGCAGTACTTC.